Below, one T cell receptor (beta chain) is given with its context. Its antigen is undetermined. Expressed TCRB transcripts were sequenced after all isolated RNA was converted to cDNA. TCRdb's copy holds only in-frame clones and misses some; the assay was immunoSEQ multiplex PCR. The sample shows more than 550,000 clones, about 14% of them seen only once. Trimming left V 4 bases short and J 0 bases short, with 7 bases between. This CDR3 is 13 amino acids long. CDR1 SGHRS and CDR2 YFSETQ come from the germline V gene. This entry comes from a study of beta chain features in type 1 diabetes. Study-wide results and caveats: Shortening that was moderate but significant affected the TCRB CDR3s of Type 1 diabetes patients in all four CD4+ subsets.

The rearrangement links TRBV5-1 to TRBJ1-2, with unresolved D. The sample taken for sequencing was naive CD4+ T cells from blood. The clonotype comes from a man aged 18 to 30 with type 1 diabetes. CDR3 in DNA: TGCGCCAGCAGCCCCGATGCTAACTATGGCTACACCTTC. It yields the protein CASSPDANYGYTF.